The text below deals with one TCR beta chain. Ages ranged from about 18 to 89 years, with residence in about 23 US areas. V lost 3 bases, J lost 8 bases, and 8 bases lay in between. The CDR3 extends over 11 amino acids. Germline-derived CDR1 and CDR2 are DFQATT and SNEGSKA (reference sequence). The data were obtained in a study of blood T cell repertoires in COVID-19. Study as a whole: The origin of the acute and convalescent COVID-19 samples was the United States, Italy and Spain. PBMCs, B-cell-depleted T cells, or T cells were the source of the cDNA or gDNA that made up the material.

Authors' data handling: For nucleated cells, counts were estimated from reference gene primer amplification. Only in-frame clones appear in the TCRdb table, and some are missing; sequencing was by immunoSEQ multiplex PCR. The V and J calls and clone size come from that table; D and trimming were worked out from the DNA. This table holds under 200,000 clones, over 70% found once. The sequence derives from a woman in her thirties or forties with acute COVID-19. V usage is TRBV20-1 and J usage is TRBJ2-1; no clear D. The sequenced sample was PBMCs or T cells enriched from blood (not recorded which). The CDR3 region is CSASNRDEQFF. The CDR3 DNA is TGCAGTGCTAGTAATCGCGATGAGCAGTTCTTC.